A single sample gave rise to the 27 T cell receptor beta chains below, sequenced in a study of cytomegalovirus exposure and HLA in healthy donors (dated by TCRdb to 2016 to 2017). Library creation used the immunoSEQ multiplex PCR assay. A mixture of 60 forward primers for TCR Vbeta segments and 13 reverse primers for TCR Jbeta segments was used in the multiplex PCR. Drawn from immuneACCESS, this table holds only the in-frame rearrangements with V and J called that TCRdb kept. Clones are partly lost; checked studies trace under half to an unresolved V gene and leave the rest unexplained. This sample is represented by about 99,000 clones; around 76% of them were singletons. 9% to 12% of the sample is taken by the ten largest. Specimen: PBMCs. All receptors derive from a woman aged 18-29 years in good health and CMV-seropositive.

The CDR3, as DNA: TGTGCCAGCAGTGTCAGGTACAATGAGCAGTTCTTC. The encoded protein is CASSVRYNEQFF. The chain has TRBV2 and TRBJ2-1; the D is unclear. V shed 4 bases and J shed 4 bases, with 5 bases lying between them. The CDR3 runs to 12 residues. Germline values: CDR1 SNHLY, CDR2 FYNNEI.

The chain uses TRBV4-1 and TRBJ1-4, with unresolved D. The CDR3 is 16 residues long. Germline CDR1 MGHRA, CDR2 YSYEKL. The V end lost 0 bases, the J end lost 0 bases, and 8 bases lay between the germline ends. This CDR3 reads CASSQDPGATNEKLFF. DNA of the CDR3: TGCGCCAGCAGCCAAGATCCCGGAGCAACTAATGAAAAACTGTTTTTT.

The gene calls are TRBV5-1 and TRBJ2-3; TRBD1 agrees at 9 bases. V shed 2 bases, J shed 0 bases, and the junction held 7 bases outside the gene matches. The CDR3 is made up of 17 amino acids. Germline V gene sequence: CDR1 SGHRS, CDR2 YFSETQ. The CDR3 region has the DNA TGCGCCAGCAGCTTAAGTGGGACAGGGTCTAGCACAGATACGCAGTATTTT. Protein sequence: CASSLSGTGSSTDTQYF.

This clone was observed a few times. The rearrangement links TRBV9 to TRBJ2-1; possible D gene TRBD2, 6 bases. In germline, CDR1 is SGDLS, CDR2 YYNGEE. The CDR3 extends over 14 amino acids. Trimming took 2 bases from V and 4 from J, leaving 10 bases between them. CDR3 nucleotides: TGTGCCAGCAGCGTTGCGGGACTTTACAATGAGCAGTTCTTC. This sequence encodes CASSVAGLYNEQFF.

In DNA form, the CDR3 reads TGTGCCAGCAGCCAGGAGGAAGCAGCGGGGGGGCCCGATACGCAGTATTTT. As protein: CASSQEEAAGGPDTQYF. The chain recombines TRBV4-2 with TRBJ2-3, with TRBD2 matching 10 bases. The V gene end was trimmed by 3 bases and the J gene end by 6 bases; junction bases not matched to a gene: 12. CDR1 LGHNA and CDR2 YNFKEQ come from the germline V gene. The CDR3 consists of 17 residues.

V and J are TRBV4-3 and TRBJ2-1; the match to TRBD2 covers 11 bases. CDR1 and CDR2 from the germline V gene are LGHNA and YSLEER. The CDR3 extends over 16 amino acids. Trimming at V came to 0 bases and at J to 7 bases, leaving 5 bases not matched to a gene. The CDR3 sequence is CASSQDHSGRANEQFF. The CDR3 region has the DNA TGCGCCAGCAGCCAAGATCATAGCGGGAGGGCTAATGAGCAGTTCTTC.

The rearrangement joins TRBV7-9 to TRBJ1-1; TRBD1 is a possible D gene (5 bases). Trimming removed 1 base at V and 3 bases at J, with 6 bases between. The CDR3 contains 13 residues. The germline V gene encodes CDR1 SEHNR and CDR2 FQNEAQ (reference sequence). CDR3 nucleotides: TGTGCCAGCAGCTTAGTGACAGACACTGAAGCTTTCTTT. Translating gives CASSLVTDTEAFF.

The J gene is TRBJ1-4, the V gene TRBV6-1; D might be TRBD1 (5 bases). V was pared by 4 bases and J by 11 bases, with 14 bases between. Germline loops: CDR1 MNHNS, CDR2 SASEGT. The CDR3 extends over 13 amino acids. In nucleotides, the CDR3 is TGTGCCAGCAGTGTCCCAGGGAAAGTGAAACTGTTTTTT. It codes for CASSVPGKVKLFF.

The rearrangement joins TRBV6-1 to TRBJ2-1, with a tentative D call TRBD1 (5 bases). CDR3 length: 15 residues. CDR1 is MNHNS and CDR2 is SASEGT in the germline V gene. V was clipped by 4 bases and J by 3 bases, with 13 bases between them. The CDR3 loop reads CASSGFLGDYNEQFF. CDR3 DNA: TGTGCCAGCAGTGGGTTCCTAGGGGACTACAATGAGCAGTTCTTC.

V is TRBV7-9 and J is TRBJ2-3, with unresolved D. Germline CDR1 SEHNR, CDR2 FQNEAQ (reference sequence). This CDR3 is built from 16 residues. The V end was cut by 4 bases, the J end by 3 bases, with 17 bases between. CDR3 bases: TGTGCCAGCAGCTCCTCCCCGTGGTCTAGGACAGATACGCAGTATTTT. This translates into CASSSSPWSRTDTQYF. The complete variable domain, with remaining parts taken from reference TRBV7-9 and TRBJ2-3, reads DTGVSQNPRHKITKRGQNVTFRCDPISEHNRLYWYRQTLGQGPEFLTYFQNEAQLEKSRLLSDRFSAERPKGSFSTLEIQRTEQGDSAMYLCASSSSPWSRTDTQYFGPGTRLTVL.

The genes are TRBV18 and TRBJ2-7, with D unresolved. Germline CDR1 and CDR2: KGHSH and LQKENI. Between the trimmed V and J ends, which lost 6 bases and 0 bases, there was a span of 9 bases. CDR3 size: 13 residues. For the CDR3, the DNA is TGTGCCAGCTCGCCCGTGAGCTCCTACGAGCAGTACTTC. Amino acid sequence: CASSPVSSYEQYF.

V gene TRBV5-6 combines with J gene TRBJ1-2, with D tentatively TRBD1 (5 bases). This CDR3 comprises 14 residues. Germline CDR1 and CDR2: SGHDT and YYEEEE. The germline V and J ends were trimmed by 3 bases and 5 bases, with 14 bases remaining between them. Here the CDR3 DNA reads TGTGCCAGCAGCTCGCAGGGCCGCCAATATGGCTACACCTTC. Its protein is CASSSQGRQYGYTF.

The chain combines TRBV7-2 with TRBJ2-3; 12 bases line up with TRBD2. The V gene's germline CDR1 is SGHTA and CDR2 FQGNSA. With 2 bases clipped from V and 0 bases from J, the junction kept 9 bases outside the gene matches. This CDR3 contains 19 residues. The CDR3 DNA follows: TGTGCCAGCAGCTTACGGGCGCCTAGCGGGAGGGGGAGCACAGATACGCAGTATTTT. The encoded protein is CASSLRAPSGRGSTDTQYF.

The chain couples TRBV27 to TRBJ2-1; D possibly corresponds to TRBD1 (6 bases). The CDR3 is 17 residues long. V lost 5 bases to trimming and J lost 3 bases, with 20 bases between them. In germline, CDR1 is MNHEY, CDR2 SMNVEV (reference sequence). The CDR3 DNA is TGTGCCAGCAGTCAAAAAAGGACAGCAGCTATCTACAATGAGCAGTTCTTC. It specifies CASSQKRTAAIYNEQFF.

The chain combines TRBV28 with TRBJ1-1; D call uncertain. The CDR3 covers 17 residues. V shed 2 bases and J shed 1 base, with 17 bases lying between them. The germline gives CDR1 MDHEN, CDR2 SYDVKM. The CDR3 here is CASSLRVGDEGNTEAFF. DNA for the CDR3: TGTGCCAGCAGTTTAAGGGTCGGGGATGAGGGGAACACTGAAGCTTTCTTT.

CDR3 in DNA: TGTGCCAGCAGTGATGGGCAGGGCTACAATGAGCAGTTCTTC. As protein: CASSDGQGYNEQFF. The gene calls are TRBV2 and TRBJ2-1; D possibly corresponds to TRBD1 (5 bases). V was pared by 3 bases and J by 3 bases, with 9 bases between. From germline, CDR1 is SNHLY and CDR2 FYNNEI. The CDR3 contains 14 residues.

This chain's CDR3 is CASSIDRTGVAFF. The CDR3 bases are TGTGCCAGTAGTATAGATCGGACAGGGGTGGCTTTCTTT. V is TRBV19 and J is TRBJ1-1; 9 bases match TRBD1. Germline CDR1 is LNHDA and CDR2 is SQIVND (reference sequence). This CDR3 region has 13 residues. V lost 0 bases and J lost 11; bases outside the gene matches: 4. Using reference TRBV19 and TRBJ1-1 for the parts outside the CDR3, the full variable domain is DGGITQSPKYLFRKEGQNVTLSCEQNLNHDAMYWYRQDPGQGLRLIYYSQIVNDFQKGDIAEGYSVSREKKESFPLTVTSAQKNPTAFYLCASSIDRTGVAFFGQGTRLTVV.

There are a few counts of this clone. The chain links TRBV5-5 to TRBJ1-1; D remains unclear. The CDR3 runs 15 residues. Germline V gene lookup returns CDR1 SGHKS and CDR2 YYEKEE (reference sequence). V was cut by 4 bases and J by 0 bases, with 13 bases left in between. The CDR3 spells CASSRGVGMNTEAFF. In DNA form, the CDR3 reads TGTGCCAGCAGCCGCGGGGTGGGAATGAACACTGAAGCTTTCTTT.

The V and J genes are TRBV6-5 and TRBJ2-5; 8 bases line up with TRBD1. Per germline, CDR1 MNHEY and CDR2 SVGAGI. This CDR3 is built from 13 residues. Trimming removed 6 bases from V and 4 bases from J; junction bases left unmatched: 4. The CDR3 DNA sequence: TGTGCCAGCAGCCCACAGGGGGTAGAGACCCAGTACTTC. Its protein is CASSPQGVETQYF.

This clone was seen more than once but under ten times. The chain recombines TRBV5-1 with TRBJ2-5; TRBD2 might be the D (7 bases). The germline gives CDR1 SGHRS, CDR2 YFSETQ. Between the trimmed V and J ends, which lost 0 bases and 0 bases, there was a span of 12 bases. The CDR3 runs to 16 residues. CDR3 sequence: CASSLVSGGYQETQYF. CDR3 bases: TGCGCCAGCAGCTTGGTCTCGGGGGGCTACCAAGAGACCCAGTACTTC.

The rearrangement uses TRBV6-4 and TRBJ2-7; no definite D call. This CDR3 spans 14 amino acids. From germline, CDR1 is MRHNA and CDR2 SNTAGT. The V end lost 6 bases, the J end lost 1 base, and 13 bases lay between the germline ends. CDR3: CASSTPDCSYEQYF. The DNA for the CDR3 is TGTGCCAGCAGCACCCCTGACTGTTCCTACGAGCAGTACTTC.

The table lists this clone with a few counts. The chain employs TRBV5-1 and TRBJ1-2, with D possibly matching TRBD1 (5 bases). There are 15 residues in the CDR3. Trimming took 4 bases from V and 0 from J, leaving 13 bases between them. The germline V gene has CDR1 SGHRS and CDR2 YFSETQ. CDR3 region: CASSQELTANYGYTF. In DNA form, the CDR3 reads TGCGCCAGCAGCCAAGAACTGACAGCTAACTATGGCTACACCTTC. Combining the CDR3 with reference TRBV5-1 and TRBJ1-2 gives the whole variable domain KAGVTQTPRYLIKTRGQQVTLSCSPISGHRSVSWYQQTPGQGLQFLFEYFSETQRNKGNFPGRFSGRQFSNSRSEMNVSTLELGDSALYLCASSQELTANYGYTFGSGTRLTVV.

This clone was seen a handful of times. The chain is built from TRBV5-1 and TRBJ2-5; 10 bases are shared with TRBD2. The CDR3 is 16 residues long. With 0 bases clipped from V and 5 bases from J, the junction kept 7 bases outside the gene matches. The germline V gene has CDR1 SGHRS and CDR2 YFSETQ. CDR3 DNA sequence: TGCGCCAGCAGCTTGGCCCTAGCGGGGGCGGGCGAGACCCAGTACTTC. It specifies CASSLALAGAGETQYF.

This clone has only one observation. The chain recombines TRBV11-3 with TRBJ1-1; TRBD1 aligns across 12 bases. CDR3 length: 14 residues. J gave up 4 bases and V 6 bases, and 3 bases lay outside the gene matches. CDR1 is SGHNT and CDR2 is YENEEA in the germline V gene. CDR3 protein: CASSRGQGATEAFF. DNA of the CDR3: TGTGCCAGCAGTCGGGGACAGGGGGCCACTGAAGCTTTCTTT.

The genes are TRBV6-5 and TRBJ2-4; a possible D gene is TRBD2 (5 bases). Trimming removed 5 bases from V and 8 bases from J, with 13 bases in between. This CDR3 is 13 amino acids long. Germline assignment: CDR1 MNHEY and CDR2 SVGAGI. CDR3 sequence reads: CASSTPGVHIQYF. For the CDR3, the DNA is TGTGCCAGCAGTACCCCCGGGGTCCACATTCAGTACTTC.

V is TRBV5-4 and J is TRBJ2-1, with 9 bases that match TRBD2. The CDR3 length is 14 residues. CDR1 is SGHNT, CDR2 YYREEE, per germline (reference sequence). After removal of 1 base from V and 11 bases from J, the junction contained 7 bases not matched to a gene. CDR3 sequence reads: CASSLRLAGIKQFF. In DNA, the CDR3 is TGTGCCAGCAGCTTGAGGCTAGCGGGGATAAAGCAGTTCTTC.

This clone is a singleton in its sample. The rearrangement uses TRBV4-1 and TRBJ1-2, with D possibly matching TRBD1 (5 bases). The CDR3 consists of 20 residues. The V end lost 5 bases, the J end lost 6 bases, and 34 bases lay between the germline ends. Germline V gene lookup returns CDR1 MGHRA and CDR2 YSYEKL. The chain's CDR3 is CASSNRPGVRSAKTTDGYTF. CDR3 nucleotides: TGCGCCAGCAGCAACCGTCCGGGGGTCCGGTCGGCGAAAACTACGGATGGCTACACCTTC.